The rows below give T cell receptor beta chains drawn from one sample of a study of T cells and copy number aberrations in small-cell lung cancer. The table came from immunoSEQ multiplex PCR; TCRdb's copy has only in-frame clones and leaves some out. The table records about 2,500 clones, about 80% of them present only once. Material: normal tissue next to the tumor. All receptors derive from a woman between 45 and 65 years old with small cell lung cancer. CDR3s include the opening cysteine and the closing phenylalanine or tryptophan. Fields, in order: V gene, CDR3 length, CDR3 protein.

V: TRBV7-2; length: 16; CDR3: CASSLELAGGTYEQYF
V: TRBV25-1; length: 14; CDR3: CASSEGLGYNEQFF
V: TRBV7-3; length: 14; CDR3: CASSASGGVSEQYF
V: TRBV6-5; length: 13; CDR3: CASRDKTGGGYTF
V: TRBV10-3; length: 13; CDR3: CAINEGAGGELFF
V: TRBV11-2; length: 17; CDR3: CASSLEPAQNSGNTIYF
V: TRBV30; length: 15; CDR3: CAMSWQGRGNTEAFF
V: TRBV5-6; length: 17; CDR3: CASSSGGPAGVSYEQYF
V: TRBV12-5; length: 12; CDR3: CASGLKSYEQYF
V: TRBV6-5; length: 13; CDR3: CAIKQGGGTEAFF
V: TRBV5-6; length: 13; CDR3: CASSLGEPYGYTF
V: TRBV5-4; length: 18; CDR3: CASHWGGSSGGAGYGYTF
V: TRBV20-1; length: 11; CDR3: CSAGLAYEQYF
V: TRBV30; length: 14; CDR3: CAYTPKGRGIEAFF